A single sample is the source of the 22 T cell receptor beta chains below, sequenced in a study of cytomegalovirus exposure and HLA in healthy donors. Amplification used 60 Vbeta primers and 13 Jbeta primers. TCRdb's table, derived via immunoSEQ multiplex PCR, lists solely in-frame clones and lacks some. The sample includes some 150,000 clones, 80% of them seen just once. Sequencing was done on a sample of PBMCs. These receptors all come from a man younger than 35 in good health and CMV-seropositive.

This clone was seen more than once but under ten times. V gene TRBV11-2 combines with J gene TRBJ2-7, with 8 bases identical to TRBD1. From germline, CDR1 is SGHAT and CDR2 FQNNGV. The ends lost 6 bases at V and 4 bases at J; junction bases unmatched: 8. CDR3 length: 14 amino acids. This CDR3 is CASRTFRGRYEQYF. CDR3 nucleotides: TGTGCCAGCAGAACGTTCAGGGGGCGTTACGAGCAGTACTTC.

This clone appeared a few times. The chain carries TRBV2 and TRBJ1-4, with D possibly matching TRBD1 (6 bases). The CDR3 covers 13 residues. Trimming left V 5 bases short and J 4 bases short, with 8 bases between. Germline CDR1 reads SNHLY; CDR2 reads FYNNEI. The CDR3 DNA reads TGTGCCAGCAGTTCGGACAGTAATGAAAAACTGTTTTTT. It codes for CASSSDSNEKLFF.

The rearrangement uses TRBV19 and TRBJ1-1, with 7 bases lining up with TRBD1. Unmatched junction bases numbered 6, after V lost 5 bases and J lost 0 bases. CDR3 length: 15 amino acids. Per germline, CDR1 LNHDA and CDR2 SQIVND (reference sequence). The CDR3 spells CASSPMTGLNTEAFF. The DNA for the CDR3 is TGTGCCAGTAGTCCTATGACAGGGTTGAACACTGAAGCTTTCTTT.

V is TRBV29-1 and J is TRBJ2-7; 10 positions match TRBD2. CDR1 and CDR2 from the germline V gene are SQVTM and ANQGSEA. CDR3 length: 14 residues. J gave up 3 bases and V 6 bases, and 8 bases lay outside the gene matches. The CDR3 loop is CSVATSSGSYEQYF. The CDR3 nucleotides are TGCAGCGTGGCAACATCTAGCGGGAGCTACGAGCAGTACTTC.

The chain employs TRBV5-1 and TRBJ2-3; 7 nucleotides line up with TRBD2. Unmatched junction bases numbered 11, after V lost 4 bases and J lost 0 bases. Germline assignment: CDR1 SGHRS and CDR2 YFSETQ. The CDR3 runs to 17 residues. The CDR3 loop is CASSGGGAEPSTDTQYF. CDR3 DNA sequence: TGCGCCAGCAGCGGGGGGGGTGCGGAGCCGAGCACAGATACGCAGTATTTT.

Comments on this clone: The junction departs from the called germline gene at one end, perhaps through a read error. The CDR3 DNA is TGTTCCAGCAGCTTTTCCGGGGTTAAGGTCGAGCAGTACTTC. Translation gives CSSSFSGVKVEQYF. The chain carries TRBV7-9 and TRBJ2-7, with D possibly being TRBD2 (5 bases). This CDR3 spans 14 amino acids. The germline V gene encodes CDR1 SEHNR and CDR2 FQNEAQ (reference sequence).

The chain links TRBV5-4 to TRBJ2-2, with 13 bases lining up with TRBD2. The trim removed 0 bases at V and 7 bases at J, leaving 3 bases unmatched. Germline V CDR1 and CDR2: SGHNT, YYREEE (reference sequence). The CDR3 sequence is 16 residues long. CDR3 loop: CASSLGTSGSIGELFF. The CDR3 nucleotides read TGTGCCAGCAGCTTGGGGACTAGCGGGAGTATCGGGGAGCTGTTTTTT. Filled out from reference TRBV5-4 and TRBJ2-2, the complete variable domain reads ETGVTQSPTHLIKTRGQQVTLRCSSQSGHNTVSWYQQALGQGPQFIFQYYREEENGRGNFPPRFSGLQFPNYSSELNVNALELDDSALYLCASSLGTSGSIGELFFGEGSRLTVL.

V and J are TRBV28 and TRBJ2-3; TRBD2 might be the D (6 bases). V lost 8 bases, J lost 1 base, and 19 bases lay in between. CDR1 MDHEN and CDR2 SYDVKM come from the germline V gene. There are 16 residues in the CDR3. CDR3 nucleotide sequence: TGTGCCAGCCTACCCCCCGCGGGGCTTCGCACAGATACGCAGTATTTT. Protein product: CASLPPAGLRTDTQYF.

J is TRBJ1-1 and V is TRBV5-1; 7 bases are shared with TRBD1. J was trimmed by 4 bases and V by 0 bases; bases with no gene match: 3. CDR3 length equals 14 residues. The germline gives CDR1 SGHRS, CDR2 YFSETQ. CDR3 in DNA: TGCGCCAGCAGCTTGGACAGGGGTCTCACTGAAGCTTTCTTT. Encoded protein: CASSLDRGLTEAFF.

About this clone itself: Other DNA sequences within the sample encode an identical CDR3. The chain has TRBV18 and TRBJ2-7; 7 bases are a match to TRBD1. V lost 3 bases, J lost 4 bases, and 0 bases stayed unmatched. The length of the CDR3 is 12 residues. Germline CDR1 reads KGHSH; CDR2 reads LQKENI. The CDR3 spells CASSPRGYEQYF. CDR3 sequence (DNA): TGTGCCAGCTCACCCAGGGGGTACGAGCAGTACTTC.

This clone occurred a few times. J is TRBJ2-1 and V is TRBV11-2; 7 bases are shared with TRBD1. CDR3 size: 15 residues. With V trimmed by 2 bases and J by 7 bases, 8 bases remained unmatched. Germline V gives CDR1 SGHAT, CDR2 FQNNGV. The CDR3: CASSLWVTGLNEQFF. The CDR3 nucleotides read TGTGCCAGCAGCTTATGGGTGACAGGGTTAAATGAGCAGTTCTTC.

V and J are TRBV14 and TRBJ1-2, with TRBD1 identical over 12 bases. With V trimmed by 3 bases and J by 8 bases, 7 bases remained unmatched. This CDR3 contains 15 residues. Germline V gives CDR1 SGHDN, CDR2 FVKESK. This chain's CDR3 is CASSQWDRGPGGYTF. As DNA, the CDR3 is TGTGCCAGCAGCCAGTGGGACAGGGGGCCAGGCGGCTACACCTTC.

The chain uses TRBV6-5 and TRBJ1-3; the D is unclear. The CDR3 is 16 amino acids. V lost 0 bases, J lost 1 base, and 10 bases lay in between. The germline V gene has CDR1 MNHEY and CDR2 SVGAGI. Written as DNA, the CDR3 is TGTGCCAGCAGTTACTCGACTCCGGGATCTGGAAACACCATATATTTT. It encodes CASSYSTPGSGNTIYF.

The chain recombines TRBV6-4 with TRBJ2-6, with D perhaps TRBD1 (5 bases). Germline CDR1 and CDR2: MRHNA and SNTAGT. V shed 7 bases and J shed 4 bases, with 8 bases lying between them. The CDR3 extends over 13 amino acids. The CDR3: CASKGSGANVLTF. CDR3 sequence (DNA): TGTGCCAGCAAGGGGTCGGGGGCCAACGTCCTGACTTTC.

The chain carries TRBV29-1 and TRBJ2-7; D might be TRBD2 (5 bases). Germline V CDR1 and CDR2: SQVTM, ANQGSEA. This CDR3 spans 12 amino acids. Trimming shortened V by 1 base and J by 5 bases, and 9 bases separated the two germline ends. CDR3 protein: CSVEGGADEQYF. The CDR3 bases are TGCAGCGTTGAAGGAGGAGCGGACGAGCAGTACTTC.

The chain couples TRBV10-3 to TRBJ2-1; tentative D call: TRBD2 (5 bases). The CDR3 consists of 14 residues. CDR1 and CDR2 (germline): ENHRY, SYGVKD. V gave up 10 bases and J gave up 2 bases, with 15 bases separating them. CDR3 amino acids: CATLEGTTYNEQFF. The CDR3 DNA follows: TGTGCCACCCTAGAGGGCACGACCTACAATGAGCAGTTCTTC.

This clone showed up just a few times. V gene TRBV11-1 combines with J gene TRBJ2-3; D is possibly TRBD1 (6 bases). Deletions cut 2 bases from V and 0 bases from J, with 15 bases between. The length of the CDR3 is 17 residues. Germline V lookup: CDR1 SGHAT, CDR2 FQDESV (reference sequence). CDR3 sequence (DNA): TGTGCCAGCAGCTTAACTACGAGGGACACGAGCACAGATACGCAGTATTTT. The encoded protein is CASSLTTRDTSTDTQYF.

The chain has TRBV19 and TRBJ1-1; D uncertain. The CDR3 has 14 residues. Trimming stripped 3 bases from V and 4 bases from J, with 12 bases between. Per the germline V gene, CDR1 is LNHDA and CDR2 is SQIVND (reference sequence). The CDR3 nucleotides read TGTGCCAGTAGTATTATAGGGAGAGGCACTGAAGCTTTCTTT. Translated: CASSIIGRGTEAFF.

This clone was counted a few times. This chain connects TRBV4-2 to TRBJ2-5; weak D call: TRBD1 (7 bases). This CDR3 spans 18 amino acids. Germline CDR1 LGHNA, CDR2 YNFKEQ. Trimming took off 1 base at V and 2 bases at J, with 20 bases between the two ends. In DNA form, the CDR3 reads TGTGCCAGCAGCCAAGGGGAATCCAGGGGGGCATTTCAAGAGACCCAGTACTTC. This codes for CASSQGESRGAFQETQYF.

CDR3 sequence (DNA): TGTGCCAGCACCCTGGGGGGTGTAATGACTGAAGCTTTCTTT. Encoded protein: CASTLGGVMTEAFF. The rearrangement uses TRBV11-2 and TRBJ1-1; D is perhaps TRBD1 (5 bases). Germline-derived CDR1 and CDR2 are SGHAT and FQNNGV. This CDR3 spans 14 amino acids. V lost 7 bases and J lost 5, with 17 bases in between.

V gene TRBV19 combines with J gene TRBJ2-1; D is undetermined. CDR1 and CDR2 (germline): LNHDA, SQIVND (reference sequence). The CDR3 loop spans 14 amino acids. Trimming removed 5 bases from V and 0 bases from J, with 8 bases in between. The CDR3, as DNA: TGTGCCAGTAGTCGTAGCCCCTCCTACAATGAGCAGTTCTTC. Protein: CASSRSPSYNEQFF.

V and J are TRBV5-1 and TRBJ1-1; TRBD1 might be the D (6 bases). V lost 7 bases, J lost 0 bases, and 10 bases lay in between. Germline V lookup: CDR1 SGHRS, CDR2 YFSETQ. The CDR3 has 13 amino acids. This chain's CDR3 is CASQQGLNTEAFF. The DNA of the CDR3 is TGCGCCAGCCAACAGGGCCTGAACACTGAAGCTTTCTTT.